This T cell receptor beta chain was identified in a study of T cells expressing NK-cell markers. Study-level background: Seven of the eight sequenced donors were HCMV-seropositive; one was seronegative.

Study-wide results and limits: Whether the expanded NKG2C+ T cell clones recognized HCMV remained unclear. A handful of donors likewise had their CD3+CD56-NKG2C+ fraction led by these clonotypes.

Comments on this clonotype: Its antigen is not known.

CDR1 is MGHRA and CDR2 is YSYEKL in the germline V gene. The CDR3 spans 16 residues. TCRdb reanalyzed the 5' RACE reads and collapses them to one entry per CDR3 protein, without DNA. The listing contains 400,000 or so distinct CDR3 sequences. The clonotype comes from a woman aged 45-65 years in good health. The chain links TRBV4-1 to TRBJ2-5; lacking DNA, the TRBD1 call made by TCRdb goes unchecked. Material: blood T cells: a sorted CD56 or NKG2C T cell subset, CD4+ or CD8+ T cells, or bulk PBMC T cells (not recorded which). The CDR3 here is CASSQDQGGSRETQYF.